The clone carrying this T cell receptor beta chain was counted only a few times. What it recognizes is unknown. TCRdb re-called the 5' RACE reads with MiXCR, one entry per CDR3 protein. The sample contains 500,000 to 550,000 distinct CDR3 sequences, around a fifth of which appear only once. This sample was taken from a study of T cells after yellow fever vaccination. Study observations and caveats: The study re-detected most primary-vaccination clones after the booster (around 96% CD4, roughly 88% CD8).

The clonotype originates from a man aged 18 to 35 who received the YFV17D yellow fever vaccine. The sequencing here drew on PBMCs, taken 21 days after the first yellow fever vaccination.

CDR3 in amino acids: CASSYASYNEQFF. The DNA of the CDR3 is TGTGCCAGCAGTTACGCGTCCTACAATGAGCAGTTCTTC. The rearrangement links TRBV6-6 to TRBJ2-1; D is ambiguous. CDR3 length: 13 residues. Germline loops: CDR1 MNHNY, CDR2 SVGAGI (reference sequence). Trimming stripped 2 bases from V and 1 base from J, with 3 bases between.